A single sample is the source of the 22 T cell receptor beta chains below, sequenced in a study of T cell changes during pregnancy in multiple sclerosis. The data were produced by immunoSEQ multiplex PCR, yet TCRdb's version contains in-frame clones alone and is incomplete. The data show more than 35,000 clones, approximately 90% seen once. Specimen: CD4+ T cells from peripheral blood mononuclear cells, collected before pregnancy. These TCRs come from a female donor with multiple sclerosis, enrolled in a pregnancy study.

This chain connects TRBV10-3 to TRBJ2-1; possible D gene TRBD2, 5 bases. Trimming left V 1 base short and J 9 bases short, with 10 bases between. Germline-derived CDR1 and CDR2 are ENHRY and SYGVKD. There are 13 residues in the CDR3. The CDR3 DNA is TGTGCCATCAGTGAGTTTGACGGAGGTGAGCAGTTCTTC. Amino acids: CAISEFDGGEQFF.

The genes are TRBV2 and TRBJ1-1; 8 bases map to TRBD1. CDR3 length: 14 amino acids. Germline trimming cut 6 bases from V and 4 bases from J; bases unmatched to any gene: 7. Germline V gives CDR1 SNHLY, CDR2 FYNNEI. CDR3 DNA: TGTGCCAGCAGCGGACAGGGTGAAATCACTGAAGCTTTCTTT. This sequence encodes CASSGQGEITEAFF.

This chain joins TRBV23-1 and TRBJ1-2, with 9 bases identical to TRBD1. TRBV23-1 is placed among ORFs of uncertain function. Trimming at V came to 0 bases and at J to 1 base, leaving 3 bases not matched to a gene. There are 16 residues in the CDR3. The CDR3 region has the DNA TGCGCCAGCAGTCAATCGGGGGGACAGGGTAACTATGGCTACACCTTC. Translated, it gives CASSQSGGQGNYGYTF.

V usage is TRBV5-6 and J usage is TRBJ1-1, with D perhaps matching TRBD1 (5 bases). The CDR3 is 14 residues long. The germline V gene has CDR1 SGHDT and CDR2 YYEEEE. Trimming stripped 3 bases from V and 9 bases from J, with 18 bases between. Here the CDR3 DNA reads TGTGCCAGCAGCTCTACCTACGACAGCCCCAAAGCTTTCTTT. Residues: CASSSTYDSPKAFF.

The genes are TRBV10-3 and TRBJ1-1; 8 nucleotides match TRBD1. The CDR3 has 13 amino acids. The V segment lost 8 bases and the J segment 4 bases; nucleotides outside the gene matches: 6. CDR1 is ENHRY, CDR2 SYGVKD, per germline. As DNA, the CDR3 is TGTGCCATCGGGGACAGGTCAAGCACTGAAGCTTTCTTT. Translated, it gives CAIGDRSSTEAFF.

This clone was seen a few times. J is TRBJ1-4 and V is TRBV19; TRBD1 is a possible D gene (5 bases). CDR3 size: 19 residues. Trimming removed 0 bases at V and 0 bases at J, with 17 bases between. Per the germline V gene, CDR1 is LNHDA and CDR2 is SQIVND (reference sequence). CDR3 DNA sequence: TGTGCCAGTAGTATAGAGGGAGGGCAGGACACCACAACTAATGAAAAACTGTTTTTT. Translating gives CASSIEGGQDTTTNEKLFF.

This rearrangement joins TRBV5-4 to TRBJ1-6, with 12 bases matching TRBD1. CDR3 length equals 15 residues. Germline-derived CDR1 and CDR2 are SGHNT and YYREEE (reference sequence). With 3 bases clipped from V and 9 bases from J, the junction kept 4 bases outside the gene matches. Here the CDR3 reads CASSYRDRGLSPLHF. In nucleotides, the CDR3 is TGTGCCAGCAGCTACCGGGACAGGGGGCTTTCACCCCTCCACTTT. The full variable domain, completed using reference TRBV5-4 and TRBJ1-6, is ETGVTQSPTHLIKTRGQQVTLRCSSQSGHNTVSWYQQALGQGPQFIFQYYREEENGRGNFPPRFSGLQFPNYSSELNVNALELDDSALYLCASSYRDRGLSPLHFGNGTRLTVT.

The genes are TRBV6-5 and TRBJ1-1, with D uncertain. The CDR3 is 11 amino acids. Per germline, CDR1 MNHEY and CDR2 SVGAGI. V dropped 8 bases and J dropped 5 bases, with 9 bases sitting between them. The CDR3 DNA follows: TGTGCCAGCGTAACAGAGACTGAAGCTTTCTTT. Translating it yields CASVTETEAFF.

The rearrangement links TRBV7-2 to TRBJ1-2; D possibly corresponds to TRBD1 (5 bases). This CDR3 contains 14 residues. V was cut by 5 bases and J by 8 bases, with 18 bases left in between. Germline CDR1 is SGHTA and CDR2 is FQGNSA. CDR3 amino acids: CASSLRRGVYGYTF. As DNA, the CDR3 is TGTGCCAGCAGCCTCCGACGGGGGGTTTACGGCTACACCTTC.

A word on this clone: Other nucleotide sequences from this sample produce the same CDR3. The rearrangement links TRBV7-3 to TRBJ1-1, with D possibly TRBD1 on 6 matching bases. The germline V gene has CDR1 SGHTA and CDR2 FQGTGA. There are 14 residues in the CDR3. The V end lost 0 bases, the J end lost 3 bases, and 8 bases lay between the germline ends. The CDR3 sequence is CASSLTGGDTEAFF. The CDR3, as DNA: TGTGCCAGCAGCTTAACAGGGGGGGACACTGAAGCTTTCTTT.

This clone was observed once. The V call is TRBV7-8, the J call TRBJ2-2; maybe TRBD2 (6 bases). With 4 bases removed from V and 4 bases from J, the gap between germline ends came to 13 bases. This CDR3 comprises 15 residues. Germline lookup yields CDR1 SGHVS and CDR2 FQNEAQ. The CDR3 sequence: CASSSYGGSTGELFF. The CDR3 nucleotides read TGTGCCAGCAGCTCCTACGGGGGATCCACCGGGGAGCTGTTTTTT. Drawing the rest from reference TRBV7-8 and TRBJ2-2, the complete variable domain is GAGVSQSPRYKVAKRGQDVALRCDPISGHVSLFWYQQALGQGPEFLTYFQNEAQLDKSGLPSDRFFAERPEGSVSTLKIQRTQQEDSAVYLCASSSYGGSTGELFFGEGSRLTVL.

This clone has a handful of counts. The chain joins TRBV6-1 to TRBJ1-6; D ambiguous. The CDR3 has 15 amino acids. The V and J ends lost 4 bases and 7 bases respectively, with 14 bases between them. CDR1 is MNHNS, CDR2 SASEGT, per germline. Here the CDR3 reads CASSAYTANNSPLHF. The CDR3 nucleotides read TGTGCCAGCAGTGCCTATACAGCAAACAATTCACCCCTCCACTTT.

The chain links TRBV7-3 to TRBJ1-2; D gene uncertain. The CDR3 is 14 amino acids. In germline, CDR1 is SGHTA, CDR2 FQGTGA. V lost 2 bases, J lost 6 bases, and 13 bases lay in between. Here the CDR3 reads CASSLDRGVDGYTF. DNA of the CDR3: TGTGCCAGCAGCTTAGATCGGGGAGTAGATGGCTACACCTTC.

The chain employs TRBV28 and TRBJ1-2; no reliable D call. The CDR3 spans 12 residues. V dropped 1 base and J dropped 5 bases, with 5 bases sitting between them. The germline V gene has CDR1 MDHEN and CDR2 SYDVKM. The CDR3 region is CASSLSLYGYTF. The CDR3 DNA reads as TGTGCCAGCAGTTTATCTCTTTATGGCTACACCTTC.

V usage is TRBV12-5 and J usage is TRBJ2-6; D remains unclear. Trimming stripped 6 bases from V and 1 base from J, with 4 bases between. In germline, CDR1 is LGHNT, CDR2 FRNRAP. The CDR3 is made up of 13 amino acids. For the CDR3, the DNA is TGTGCTAGTGGACTATCTGGGGCCAACGTCCTGACTTTC. This translates into CASGLSGANVLTF.

The genes are TRBV9 and TRBJ2-5, with D maybe TRBD2 (5 bases). The CDR3 contains 19 residues. V gave up 0 bases and J gave up 1 base, with 22 bases separating them. CDR1 and CDR2 from the germline V gene are SGDLS and YYNGEE. This CDR3 is CASSVALRVPREFQETQYF. For the CDR3, the DNA is TGTGCCAGCAGCGTAGCTTTGAGGGTTCCTAGGGAGTTCCAAGAGACCCAGTACTTC.

The chain joins TRBV5-6 to TRBJ1-2; unclear D gene. Trimming removed 4 bases at V and 4 bases at J, with 20 bases between. The germline CDR1 and CDR2 sequences are SGHDT and YYEEEE. CDR3 length equals 16 residues. CDR3 bases: TGTGCCAGCAGCCCCGGAGGCGGAACTAGTATCTATGGCTACACCTTC. It codes for CASSPGGGTSIYGYTF.

This clone was detected only a few times. This chain uses TRBV29-1 with TRBJ2-3, with 11 bases identical to TRBD1. The germline V gene encodes CDR1 SQVTM and CDR2 ANQGSEA. The CDR3 has 12 residues. Losses at the gene ends were 7 bases for V and 6 bases for J; bases not matched to a gene: 3. In DNA form, the CDR3 reads TGCAGCGCGGGACAGGGGGAGGATACGCAGTATTTT. Translated: CSAGQGEDTQYF.

The V and J genes are TRBV5-5 and TRBJ1-2; 8 bases line up with TRBD1. In germline, CDR1 is SGHKS, CDR2 YYEKEE (reference sequence). J was trimmed by 6 bases and V by 0 bases; bases with no gene match: 7. The CDR3 sequence is 15 residues long. CDR3 loop: CASSLGPGGANGYTF. The CDR3 DNA follows: TGTGCCAGCAGCTTGGGGCCAGGGGGCGCAAATGGCTACACCTTC.

This clone occurred a few times. The V gene is TRBV4-2, the J gene TRBJ1-1; 9 nucleotides line up with TRBD1. V lost 1 base, J lost 1 base, and 1 base stayed unmatched. The CDR3 extends over 15 amino acids. Germline CDR1 is LGHNA and CDR2 is YNFKEQ. The CDR3 DNA follows: TGTGCCAGCAGCCAAGTGGGACAGGGGAACACTGAAGCTTTCTTT. It codes for CASSQVGQGNTEAFF.

The rearrangement joins TRBV5-1 to TRBJ1-1; D call uncertain. CDR3 length: 15 residues. The V end lost 1 base, the J end lost 4 bases, and 14 bases lay between the germline ends. Germline assignment: CDR1 SGHRS and CDR2 YFSETQ. The CDR3 spells CASSLSVSTPTEAFF. CDR3 bases: TGCGCCAGCAGCTTGTCGGTTTCTACCCCCACTGAAGCTTTCTTT. Complete variable domain (other parts from reference TRBV5-1 and TRBJ1-1): KAGVTQTPRYLIKTRGQQVTLSCSPISGHRSVSWYQQTPGQGLQFLFEYFSETQRNKGNFPGRFSGRQFSNSRSEMNVSTLELGDSALYLCASSLSVSTPTEAFFGQGTRLTVV.

This clone appeared once. The gene calls are TRBV6-1 and TRBJ2-7; perhaps TRBD1 as D (6 bases). With 6 bases removed from V and 9 bases from J, the gap between germline ends came to 18 bases. CDR1 and CDR2 (germline): MNHNS, SASEGT. This CDR3 is 13 amino acids long. The CDR3 here is CASRVQSGEGQYF. The CDR3 DNA follows: TGTGCCAGCAGGGTCCAATCAGGGGAAGGGCAGTACTTC.